What follows is one T cell receptor beta chain and its context. As yet, its antigen is unknown. The sample belongs to a study of cytomegalovirus exposure and HLA in healthy donors. About the study: The same platform used for the roughly 600 first-cohort repertoires was also used for the roughly 120 validation repertoires, as a later analysis reported. Study-wide points: The investigators catalogued about 170 TCR beta chains as cytomegalovirus-associated. The finding came from a later analysis; first-cohort TCR clusters tended to co-occur in the 90 to 150 validation repertoires.

Measured with immunoSEQ multiplex PCR; TCRdb has only the in-frame clones, and not every one. Here the sample spans over 120,000 clones, 75% to 90% being singletons. Donors were drawn from the approximately 120-subject validation cohort, separate from the approximately 670-subject first cohort. This clonotype was sampled from a woman in her late teens or twenties in good health and CMV-seropositive. The source material was PBMCs.

CDR3 protein: CASSEGPFSYNSPLHF. The DNA for the CDR3 is TGTGCCAGCAGTGAAGGGCCTTTCTCCTATAATTCACCCCTCCACTTT. The rearrangement uses TRBV6-1 and TRBJ1-6; D is ambiguous. Trimming left V 1 base short and J 0 bases short, with 7 bases between. Germline CDR1 MNHNS, CDR2 SASEGT. The CDR3 runs 16 residues.